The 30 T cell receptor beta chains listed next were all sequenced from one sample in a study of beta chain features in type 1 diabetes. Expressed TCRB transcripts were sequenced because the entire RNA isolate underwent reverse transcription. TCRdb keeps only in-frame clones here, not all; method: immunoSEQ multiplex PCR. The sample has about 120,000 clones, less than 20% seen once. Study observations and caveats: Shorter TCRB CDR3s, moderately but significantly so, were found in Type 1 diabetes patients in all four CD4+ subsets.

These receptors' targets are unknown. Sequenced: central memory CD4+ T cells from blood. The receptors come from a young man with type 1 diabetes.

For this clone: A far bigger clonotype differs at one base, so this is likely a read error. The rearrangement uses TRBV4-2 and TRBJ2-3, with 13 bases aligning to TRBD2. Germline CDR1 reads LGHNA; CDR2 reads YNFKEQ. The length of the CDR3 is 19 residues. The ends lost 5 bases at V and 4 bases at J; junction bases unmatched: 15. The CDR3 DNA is TGTGCCAGCAGCGCTATGACTAGCGGGGGGACCGGGTATCCAGATACGCAGTATTTT. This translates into CASSAMTSGGTGYPDTQYF.

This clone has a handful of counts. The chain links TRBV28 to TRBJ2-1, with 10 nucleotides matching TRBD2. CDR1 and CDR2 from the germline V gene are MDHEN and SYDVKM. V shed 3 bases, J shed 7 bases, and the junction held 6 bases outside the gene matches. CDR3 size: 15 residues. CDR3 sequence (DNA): TGTGCCAGCAGTTTCCCAGCGGGGGGGAGGAATGAGCAGTTCTTC. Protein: CASSFPAGGRNEQFF.

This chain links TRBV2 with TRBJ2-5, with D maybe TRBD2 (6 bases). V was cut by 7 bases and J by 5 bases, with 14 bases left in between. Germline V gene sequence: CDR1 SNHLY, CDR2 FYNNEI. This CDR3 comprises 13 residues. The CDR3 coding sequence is TGTGCCAGCACCGGGGGAACGGTGGAGACCCAGTACTTC. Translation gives CASTGGTVETQYF.

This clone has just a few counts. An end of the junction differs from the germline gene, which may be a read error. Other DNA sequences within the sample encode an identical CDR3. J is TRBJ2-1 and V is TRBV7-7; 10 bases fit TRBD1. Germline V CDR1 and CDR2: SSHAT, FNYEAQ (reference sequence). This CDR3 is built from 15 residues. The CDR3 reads CASSHDRGPYNEQFF. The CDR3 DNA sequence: TGTGCTAGCAGCCACGACAGGGGGCCCTACAATGAGCAGTTCTTC.

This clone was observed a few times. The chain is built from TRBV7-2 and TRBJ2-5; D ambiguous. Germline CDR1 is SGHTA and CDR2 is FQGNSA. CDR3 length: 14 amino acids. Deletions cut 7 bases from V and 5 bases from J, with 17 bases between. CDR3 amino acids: CASNYDRASETQYF. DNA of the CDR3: TGTGCCAGCAACTACGACCGGGCCTCGGAGACCCAGTACTTC.

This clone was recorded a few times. As DNA, the CDR3 is TGCGCCAGCAGCCAAGACCTCTTAGGGGGTGAGCAGTTCTTC. Amino acid sequence: CASSQDLLGGEQFF. The chain carries TRBV4-3 and TRBJ2-1, with D possibly TRBD1 on 6 matching bases. In germline, CDR1 is LGHNA, CDR2 YSLEER. Trimming removed 0 bases from V and 9 bases from J, with 12 bases in between. The CDR3 totals 14 residues.

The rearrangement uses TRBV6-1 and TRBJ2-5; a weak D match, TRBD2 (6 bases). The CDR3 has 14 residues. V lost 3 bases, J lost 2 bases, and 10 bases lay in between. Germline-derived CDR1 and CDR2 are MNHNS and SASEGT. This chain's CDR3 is CASSDRRAQETQYF. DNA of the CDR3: TGTGCCAGCAGTGATAGGAGGGCTCAAGAGACCCAGTACTTC.

This CDR3 reads CSVVGTESSTDTQYF. In DNA form, the CDR3 reads TGCAGCGTTGTGGGCACAGAGTCTAGCACAGATACGCAGTATTTT. V usage is TRBV29-1 and J usage is TRBJ2-3, with no clear D. CDR3 length: 15 amino acids. The ends were cut back, 4 bases at V and 0 bases at J, with 14 bases in the middle. Germline V gene data show CDR1 as SQVTM and CDR2 as ANQGSEA.

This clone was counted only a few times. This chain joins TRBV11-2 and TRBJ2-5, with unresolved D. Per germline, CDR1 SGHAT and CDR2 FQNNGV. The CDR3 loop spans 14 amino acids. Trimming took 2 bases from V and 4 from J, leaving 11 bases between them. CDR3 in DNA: TGTGCCAGCAGCTTATTTCTGGGCTCAGAGACCCAGTACTTC. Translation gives CASSLFLGSETQYF.

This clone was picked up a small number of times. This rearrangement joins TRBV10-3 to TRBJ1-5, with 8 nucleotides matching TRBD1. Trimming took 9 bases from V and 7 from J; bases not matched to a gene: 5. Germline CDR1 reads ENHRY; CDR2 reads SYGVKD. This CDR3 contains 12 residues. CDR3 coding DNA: TGTGCCATAGGACAGGGTGGGCAGCCCCAGCATTTT. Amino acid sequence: CAIGQGGQPQHF.

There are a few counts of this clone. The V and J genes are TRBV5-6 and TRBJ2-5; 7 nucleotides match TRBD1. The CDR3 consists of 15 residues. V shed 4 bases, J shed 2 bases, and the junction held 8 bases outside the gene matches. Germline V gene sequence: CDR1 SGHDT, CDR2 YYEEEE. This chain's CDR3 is CASSERTGPQETQYF. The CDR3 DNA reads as TGTGCCAGCAGCGAGCGGACAGGACCGCAAGAGACCCAGTACTTC.

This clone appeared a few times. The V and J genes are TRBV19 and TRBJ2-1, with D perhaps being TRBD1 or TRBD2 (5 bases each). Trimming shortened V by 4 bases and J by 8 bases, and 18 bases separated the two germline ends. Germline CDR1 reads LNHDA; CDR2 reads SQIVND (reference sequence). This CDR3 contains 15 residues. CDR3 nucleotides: TGTGCCAGTAGTACCCGGGACGTAGGTCAGTATGAGCAGTTCTTC. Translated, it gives CASSTRDVGQYEQFF.

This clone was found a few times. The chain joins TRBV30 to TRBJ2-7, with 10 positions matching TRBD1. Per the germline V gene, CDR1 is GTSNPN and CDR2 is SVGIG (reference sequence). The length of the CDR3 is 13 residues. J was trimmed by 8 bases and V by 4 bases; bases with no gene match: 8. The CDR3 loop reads CAWTAGTGDKQYF. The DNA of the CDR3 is TGTGCCTGGACCGCCGGGACAGGGGACAAGCAGTACTTC.

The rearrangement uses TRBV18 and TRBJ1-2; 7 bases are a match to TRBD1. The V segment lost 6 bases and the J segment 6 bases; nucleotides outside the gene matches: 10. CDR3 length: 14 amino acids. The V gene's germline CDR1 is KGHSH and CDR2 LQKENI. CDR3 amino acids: CASSTRGSNDGYTF. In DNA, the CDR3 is TGTGCCAGCTCCACCAGGGGGAGCAACGATGGCTACACCTTC.

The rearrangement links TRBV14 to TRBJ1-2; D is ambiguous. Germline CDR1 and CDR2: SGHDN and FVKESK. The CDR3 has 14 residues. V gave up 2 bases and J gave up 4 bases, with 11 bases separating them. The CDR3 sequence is CASSQIPLRYGYTF. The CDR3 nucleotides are TGTGCCAGCAGCCAAATCCCGCTCCGCTATGGCTACACCTTC.

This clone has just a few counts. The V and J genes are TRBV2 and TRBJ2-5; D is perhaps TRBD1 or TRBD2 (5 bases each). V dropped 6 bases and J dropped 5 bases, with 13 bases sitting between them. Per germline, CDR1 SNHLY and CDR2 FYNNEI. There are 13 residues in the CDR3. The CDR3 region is CASSGDPGETQYF. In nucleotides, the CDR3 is TGTGCCAGCAGCGGGGACCCCGGTGAGACCCAGTACTTC.

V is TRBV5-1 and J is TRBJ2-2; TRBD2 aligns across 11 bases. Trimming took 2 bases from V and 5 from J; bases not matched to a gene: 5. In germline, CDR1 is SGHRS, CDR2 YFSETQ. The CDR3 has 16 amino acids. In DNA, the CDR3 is TGCGCCAGCAGCTTCGGGACTAGCGGTGCTACCGGGGAGCTGTTTTTT. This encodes CASSFGTSGATGELFF.

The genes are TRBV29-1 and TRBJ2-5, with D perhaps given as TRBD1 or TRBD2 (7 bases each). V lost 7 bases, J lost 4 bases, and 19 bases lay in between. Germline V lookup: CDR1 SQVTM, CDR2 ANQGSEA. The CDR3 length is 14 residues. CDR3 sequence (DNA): TGCAGCGCTGGGAGGGGACAGAATGGAGAGACCCAGTACTTC. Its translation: CSAGRGQNGETQYF.

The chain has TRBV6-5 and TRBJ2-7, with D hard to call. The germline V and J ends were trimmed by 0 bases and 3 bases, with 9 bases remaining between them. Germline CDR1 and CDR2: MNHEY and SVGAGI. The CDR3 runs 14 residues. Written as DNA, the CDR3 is TGTGCCAGCAGTTACTCTGGCAGCAACTACGAGCAGTACTTC. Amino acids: CASSYSGSNYEQYF.

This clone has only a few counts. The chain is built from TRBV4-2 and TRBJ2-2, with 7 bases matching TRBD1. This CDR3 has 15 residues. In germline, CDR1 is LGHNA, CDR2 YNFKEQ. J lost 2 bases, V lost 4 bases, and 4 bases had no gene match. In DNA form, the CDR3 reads TGTGCCAGCAGCCCTAGGGGGCGCAACACCGGGGAGCTGTTTTTT. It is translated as CASSPRGRNTGELFF.

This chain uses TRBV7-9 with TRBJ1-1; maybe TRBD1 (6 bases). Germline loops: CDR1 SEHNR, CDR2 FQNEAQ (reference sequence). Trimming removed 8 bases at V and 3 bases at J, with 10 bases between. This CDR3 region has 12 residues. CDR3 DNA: TGTGCCAGCCAGGGGTGGGACACTGAAGCTTTCTTT. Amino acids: CASQGWDTEAFF.

The CDR3 spells CASSWGLDADTQYF. The CDR3 nucleotides are TGTGCCAGCAGCTGGGGACTAGACGCAGATACGCAGTATTTT. The chain has TRBV7-9 and TRBJ2-3; 8 bases line up with TRBD2. Germline V CDR1 and CDR2: SEHNR, FQNEAQ (reference sequence). V was clipped by 4 bases and J by 4 bases; unmatched bases: 4. This CDR3 spans 14 amino acids.

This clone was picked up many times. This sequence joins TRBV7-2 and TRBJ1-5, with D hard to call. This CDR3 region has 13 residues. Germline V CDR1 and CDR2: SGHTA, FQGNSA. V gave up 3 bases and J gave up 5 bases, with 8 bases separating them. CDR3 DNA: TGTGCCAGCAGCTTTCGGGTAGATCAGCCCCAGCATTTT. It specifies CASSFRVDQPQHF.

CDR3 in amino acids: CASSQTGSYEQYF. The CDR3 DNA follows: TGTGCCAGCAGCCAGACAGGGTCCTACGAGCAGTACTTC. The V call is TRBV11-3, the J call TRBJ2-7; 7 bases are shared with TRBD1. The CDR3 is 13 amino acids. V lost 5 bases to trimming and J lost 1 base; unmatched junction nucleotides: 2. CDR1 is SGHNT and CDR2 is YENEEA in the germline V gene. The variable domain in full, with the rest retrieved from reference TRBV11-3 and TRBJ2-7, is EAGVVQSPRYKIIEKKQPVAFWCNPISGHNTLYWYLQNLGQGPELLIRYENEEAVDDSQLPKDRFSAERLKGVDSTLKIQPAELGDSAVYLCASSQTGSYEQYFGPGTRLTVT.

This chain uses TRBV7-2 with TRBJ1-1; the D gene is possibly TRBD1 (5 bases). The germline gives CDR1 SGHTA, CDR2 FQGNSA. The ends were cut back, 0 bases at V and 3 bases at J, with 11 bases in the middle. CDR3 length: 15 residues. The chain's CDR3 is CASSLARGGDTEAFF. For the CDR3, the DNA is TGTGCCAGCAGCTTAGCGAGGGGCGGGGACACTGAAGCTTTCTTT.

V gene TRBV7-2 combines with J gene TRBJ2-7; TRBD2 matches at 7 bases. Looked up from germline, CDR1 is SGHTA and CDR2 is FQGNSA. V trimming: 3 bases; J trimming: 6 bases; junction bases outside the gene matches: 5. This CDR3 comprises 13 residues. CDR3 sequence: CASSFTSEGEQYF. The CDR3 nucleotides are TGTGCCAGCAGCTTCACTAGCGAAGGCGAGCAGTACTTC.

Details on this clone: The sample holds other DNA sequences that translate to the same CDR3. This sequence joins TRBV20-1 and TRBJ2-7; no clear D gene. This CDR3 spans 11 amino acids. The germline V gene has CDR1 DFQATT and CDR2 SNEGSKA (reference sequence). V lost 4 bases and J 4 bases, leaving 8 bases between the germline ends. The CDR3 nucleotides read TGCAGTGCTAACCTAGGATACGAGCAGTACTTC. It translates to CSANLGYEQYF.

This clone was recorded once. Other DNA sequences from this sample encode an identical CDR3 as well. The CDR3 spells CASSSLKTGGYEQYF. The CDR3 region has the DNA TGTGCCAGCAGTTCCTTAAAGACAGGGGGCTACGAGCAGTACTTC. The chain joins TRBV28 to TRBJ2-7; 9 positions match TRBD1. Looked up from germline, CDR1 is MDHEN and CDR2 is SYDVKM. The CDR3 covers 15 residues. With V trimmed by 4 bases and J by 3 bases, 7 bases remained unmatched.

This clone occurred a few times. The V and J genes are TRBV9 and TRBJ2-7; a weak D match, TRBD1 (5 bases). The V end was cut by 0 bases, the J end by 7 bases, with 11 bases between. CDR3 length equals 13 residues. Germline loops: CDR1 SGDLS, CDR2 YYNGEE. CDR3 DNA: TGTGCCAGCAGCGTAGCAGGGATCGGAGAGCAGTACTTC. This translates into CASSVAGIGEQYF.

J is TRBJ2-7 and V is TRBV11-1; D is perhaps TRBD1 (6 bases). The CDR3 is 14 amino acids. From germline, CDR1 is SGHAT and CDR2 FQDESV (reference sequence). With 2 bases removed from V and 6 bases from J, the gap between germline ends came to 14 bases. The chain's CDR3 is CASSLSRTGFEQYF. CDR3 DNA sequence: TGTGCCAGCAGCTTATCTCGTACAGGGTTCGAGCAGTACTTC.